This TCR beta chain was recorded in a study of T cells in Graves' hyperthyroidism and ophthalmopathy. TCR beta CDR3 regions were amplified from RNA. Using the HTBI primer set, a first-round RT-PCR was run on the TCR CDR3. TCRdb called the multiplex PCR reads again in MiXCR, with one record for every CDR3 protein. The profile shows about 640,000 distinct CDR3 sequences, about 14% of them singletons. V trimming: 4 bases; J trimming: 3 bases; junction bases outside the gene matches: 9. CDR1 DFQATT and CDR2 SNEGSKA come from the germline V gene (reference sequence). The CDR3 is made up of 16 amino acids. Points from the study as a whole: Before onset, by a median of around 6.4 months, the model predicted ophthalmopathy.

This clonotype was found many times. As yet, its antigen is unknown. This sequence originates from a woman aged 45-65 years with Graves' ophthalmopathy. The sequenced sample consisted of blood. This rearrangement joins TRBV20-1 to TRBJ2-1, with TRBD2 identical over 10 bases. The CDR3 region has the DNA TGCAGTGCTATTGCACGGACTAGCGGAAACTACAATGAGCAGTTCTTC. Translated, it gives CSAIARTSGNYNEQFF.